This TCR beta chain came from a study of blood T cell repertoires in COVID-19. Study context: There were acute and convalescent COVID-19 samples, and they came from the United States, Italy and Spain.

In the authors' methods: The authors estimated nucleated cell counts from reference gene primer amplification. Sequencing used immunoSEQ multiplex PCR; TCRdb keeps in-frame clones, though not all of them. The D gene and trimming were derived from the DNA, and the V and J assignments and clone size from that table. The sample includes 150,000 to 200,000 clones, around 85% of them seen just once. Germline values: CDR1 LNHDA, CDR2 SQIVND (reference sequence). Trimming removed 1 base from V and 5 bases from J, with 17 bases in between. CDR3 length equals 16 residues. This clone was counted a single time. Living in under 30 US areas, the participants were between roughly 18 and 95 years of age.

The rearrangement uses TRBV19 and TRBJ2-5; D possibly corresponds to TRBD2 (6 bases). The specimen sequenced was PBMCs or T cells enriched from blood (not recorded which). The receptor was derived from a woman aged 40 to 50 with acute COVID-19. The CDR3 DNA follows: TGTGCCAGTAGTATAGCCCGGAGGGCCATAGGGGAGACCCAGTACTTC. Its protein is CASSIARRAIGETQYF.